This T cell receptor beta chain was identified in a study of OX40 agonist ivuxolimab in advanced cancers. Study details: Patients' therapy was ivuxolimab, an antibody that acts as an agonist of OX40 (CD134). Regarding the study as a whole: Clonal expansion by week 6 occurred in CD4+ and CD8+ blood T cells (at 0.1 to 3.0 mg/kg). No antigen was identified for the clonally expanded peripheral T cells.

This clone was observed once. Its matching antigen is unknown. Systemic immunosuppression or a history of autoimmune disease excluded patients. J lost 2 bases, V lost 4 bases, and 7 bases had no gene match. CDR3 length: 16 residues. Germline CDR1 and CDR2: PRHDT and FYEKMQ (reference sequence). Data came from immunoSEQ multiplex PCR; TCRdb stores just in-frame clones and leaves some out. In the table there are approximately 68,000 clones, more than 90% of which are singletons. The V call is TRBV13, the J call TRBJ2-2, with 7 bases matching TRBD1. Specimen: CD4+ or CD8+ T cells sorted from blood, collected in a trial of the OX40 agonist ivuxolimab. The origin of this receptor is an adult with an advanced solid tumor such as melanoma, head and neck, liver or kidney cancer. This CDR3 reads CASSSYDRANTGELFF. Here the CDR3 DNA reads TGTGCCAGCAGCTCCTACGACAGGGCTAACACCGGGGAGCTGTTTTTT.